This T cell receptor (beta chain) was identified during a study of blood T cell repertoires in COVID-19. Participants came from some 26 US areas, aged roughly 18 to 100 years. Donors in Cohort 3 who had recovered were those with two negative PCRs, healthcare professional clearance, or resolution of their symptoms. Clones were sequenced by immunoSEQ multiplex PCR, and TCRdb holds only the in-frame ones, with some missing. The sample holds about 300,000 clones, about nine tenths seen once. Input material: PBMCs or T cells enriched from blood (not recorded which). The TCR comes from a man aged 30 to 45 who had recovered from COVID-19.

CDR3 DNA sequence: TGTGCCAGTAGTATAGAACAGACAGGGACCGGGGAGCTGTTTTTT. Its translation: CASSIEQTGTGELFF. The J gene is TRBJ2-2, the V gene TRBV19, with TRBD1 identical over 7 bases. The J segment lost 5 bases and the V segment lost 0 bases, leaving 3 bases of the junction unmatched. Germline-derived CDR1 and CDR2 are LNHDA and SQIVND (reference sequence). The CDR3 length is 15 residues. Combining the CDR3 with reference TRBV19 and TRBJ2-2 gives the whole variable domain DGGITQSPKYLFRKEGQNVTLSCEQNLNHDAMYWYRQDPGQGLRLIYYSQIVNDFQKGDIAEGYSVSREKKESFPLTVTSAQKNPTAFYLCASSIEQTGTGELFFGEGSRLTVL.